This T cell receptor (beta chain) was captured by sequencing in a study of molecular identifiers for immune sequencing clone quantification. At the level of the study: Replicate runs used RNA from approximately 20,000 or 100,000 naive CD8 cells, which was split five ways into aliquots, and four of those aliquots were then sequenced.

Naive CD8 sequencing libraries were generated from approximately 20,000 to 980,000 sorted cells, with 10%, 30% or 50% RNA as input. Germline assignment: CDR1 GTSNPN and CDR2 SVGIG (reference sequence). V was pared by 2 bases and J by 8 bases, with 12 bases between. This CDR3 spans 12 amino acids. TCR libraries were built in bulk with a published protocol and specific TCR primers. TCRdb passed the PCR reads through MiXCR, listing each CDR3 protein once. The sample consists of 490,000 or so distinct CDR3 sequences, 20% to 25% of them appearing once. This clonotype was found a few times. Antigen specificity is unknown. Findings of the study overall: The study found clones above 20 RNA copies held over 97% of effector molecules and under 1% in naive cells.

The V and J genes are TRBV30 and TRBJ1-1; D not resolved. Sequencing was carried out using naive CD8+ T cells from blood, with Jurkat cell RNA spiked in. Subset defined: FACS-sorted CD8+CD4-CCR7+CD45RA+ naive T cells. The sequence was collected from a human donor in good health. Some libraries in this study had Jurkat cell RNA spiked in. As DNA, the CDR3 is TGTGCCTGGAGTAACAGCTGGGCCGAAGCTTTCTTT. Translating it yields CAWSNSWAEAFF.